These 23 T cell receptor beta chains were all obtained from the same sample, sequenced in a study of T cell repertoires in cytomegalovirus infection (dated by TCRdb to about 2019). TCRdb lists the instrument as Illumina HiSeq 1500. TCRdb reprocessed the public reads (quality trimming at Q25 with fastp, clone calling with MiXCR) and kept in-frame beta chains. Each CDR3 protein appears once, grouped with its most common genes and DNA. Within this sample are 450,000 to 550,000 distinct CDR3 sequences, with about 42% of them counted one time only. The leading ten clones occupy about 41% of the sample. The intended sense of this specimen's treatment or condition label: in vitro stimulation with specific CMV peptide epitopes to enrich CMV-specific T cells. Their target antigens are unknown. Material: cultured PBMCs, obtained from culture after CMV antigen stimulation. All receptors come from a human donor in good health (CMV status not recorded). Some clones in this sample may be carry-over from other donors' samples.

V and J are TRBV7-9 and TRBJ1-1; 7 bases are a match to TRBD1. The V segment lost 4 bases and the J segment 7 bases; nucleotides outside the gene matches: 33. The germline gives CDR1 SEHNR, CDR2 FQNEAQ (reference sequence). This CDR3 is built from 22 residues. The CDR3 DNA is TGTGCCAGCAGCTCCACTCTCGCCAACCCCGATGGGGGGACAGCCACCGAAATTGAAGCTTTCTTT. Translated, it gives CASSSTLANPDGGTATEIEAFF.

This clonotype was observed once. This chain joins TRBV7-4 and TRBJ2-1, with TRBD2 identical over 7 bases. Per the germline V gene, CDR1 is SGHVT and CDR2 is SQSDAQ. J gave up 7 bases and V 2 bases, and 8 bases lay outside the gene matches. This CDR3 has 15 residues. CDR3: CASSLPWTSRNEQFF. Here the CDR3 DNA reads TGTGCCAGCAGCTTACCATGGACTAGTCGGAATGAGCAGTTCTTC. The variable domain in full, completed from reference TRBV7-4 and TRBJ2-1, reads GAGVSQSPRYKVAKRGRDVALRCDSISGHVTLYWYRQTLGQGSEVLTYSQSDAQRDKSGRPSGRFSAERPERSVSTLKIQRTEQGDSAVYLCASSLPWTSRNEQFFGPGTRLTVL.

V and J are TRBV6-8 and TRBJ2-3; possible D gene TRBD2, 6 bases. Trimming removed 10 bases at V and 4 bases at J, with 18 bases between. The CDR3 is 14 residues long. The germline V gene encodes CDR1 MNHGY and CDR2 SAAAGT. CDR3 DNA: TGTGCCACCCGGACCGGGGGAGGAGCAGATACGCAGTATTTT. As protein: CATRTGGGADTQYF.

This chain joins TRBV7-2 and TRBJ2-1; 9 bases match TRBD2. V lost 4 bases, J lost 6 bases, and 4 bases stayed unmatched. The CDR3 has 14 amino acids. Germline assignment: CDR1 SGHTA and CDR2 FQGNSA. The CDR3, as DNA: TGTGCCAGCAGCTACGGGACTAGCTTCAATGAGCAGTTCTTC. Its translation: CASSYGTSFNEQFF. The full variable domain, its missing parts supplied by reference TRBV7-2 and TRBJ2-1, is GAGVSQSPSNKVTEKGKDVELRCDPISGHTALYWYRQSLGQGLEFLIYFQGNSAPDKSGLPSDRFSAERTGGSVSTLTIQRTQQEDSAVYLCASSYGTSFNEQFFGPGTRLTVL.

This chain joins TRBV7-2 and TRBJ1-6; D unclear. The ends were cut back, 5 bases at V and 7 bases at J, with 15 bases in the middle. Germline CDR1 and CDR2: SGHTA and FQGNSA. The CDR3 is made up of 15 amino acids. CDR3: CASSRLGVPNSPLHF. The CDR3 bases are TGTGCCAGCAGCCGTCTGGGTGTCCCCAATTCACCCCTCCACTTT.

This clonotype was counted a few times. The rearrangement uses TRBV6-5 and TRBJ2-7; 7 nucleotides match TRBD1. J gave up 2 bases and V 6 bases, and 10 bases lay outside the gene matches. The CDR3 is 15 amino acids. Germline V gives CDR1 MNHEY, CDR2 SVGAGI. CDR3 sequence: CASSPDRATTYEQYF. As DNA, the CDR3 is TGTGCCAGCAGCCCCGACAGGGCAACTACCTACGAGCAGTACTTC.

CDR3 DNA sequence: TGTGCCAGCAGTTTAGCGCGTTACCAGAGAAGCAACCGACAGGGAGGCAATCAGCCCCAGCATTTT. It translates to CASSLARYQRSNRQGGNQPQHF. V usage is TRBV28 and J usage is TRBJ1-5, with 7 bases lining up with TRBD1. Germline V CDR1 and CDR2: MDHEN, SYDVKM. J was trimmed by 2 bases and V by 2 bases; bases with no gene match: 24. The CDR3 spans 22 residues.

The V gene is TRBV7-9, the J gene TRBJ2-1; 14 bases fit TRBD2. V was pared by 5 bases and J by 0 bases, with 9 bases of the junction left unmatched. Germline lookup yields CDR1 SEHNR and CDR2 FQNEAQ (reference sequence). The CDR3 consists of 19 residues. The CDR3 DNA reads TGTGCCAGCAGCCCGAGACTAGCGGGGGGGCGAAGCTCCTACAATGAGCAGTTCTTC. Protein product: CASSPRLAGGRSSYNEQFF.

This clonotype appeared many times. This chain connects TRBV7-6 to TRBJ2-1, with a possible D match to TRBD2 (6 bases). Trimming left V 1 base short and J 3 bases short, with 7 bases between. Germline V gene data show CDR1 as SGHVS and CDR2 as FNYEAQ. The CDR3 length is 14 residues. The CDR3 here is CASSLGAGYNEQFF. Here the CDR3 DNA reads TGTGCCAGCAGCTTAGGAGCGGGCTACAATGAGCAGTTCTTC.

This rearrangement joins TRBV4-1 to TRBJ2-1; perhaps TRBD2 as D (5 bases). V was shortened by 0 bases and J by 2 bases, with 11 bases between the two germline ends. Germline CDR1 MGHRA, CDR2 YSYEKL. CDR3 length equals 16 residues. This CDR3 is CASSQDSSFAYNEQFF. CDR3 nucleotides: TGCGCCAGCAGCCAAGATTCTAGCTTTGCCTACAATGAGCAGTTCTTC.

This clonotype was found a few times. V usage is TRBV7-9 and J usage is TRBJ1-4; D gene ambiguous. Germline-derived CDR1 and CDR2 are SEHNR and FQNEAQ (reference sequence). This CDR3 is built from 13 residues. V was clipped by 6 bases and J by 5 bases, with 10 bases between them. The CDR3 loop is CASSSQSNEKLFF. In DNA form, the CDR3 reads TGTGCCAGCAGTTCGCAGTCGAATGAAAAACTGTTTTTT.

This chain joins TRBV6-1 and TRBJ2-5, with D hard to call. Germline V gives CDR1 MNHNS, CDR2 SASEGT. The V end was cut by 3 bases, the J end by 1 base, with 9 bases between. This CDR3 is 14 amino acids long. CDR3 residues: CASSEGQLQETQYF. The CDR3 DNA follows: TGTGCCAGCAGTGAGGGCCAGCTCCAAGAGACCCAGTACTTC.

The gene calls are TRBV11-2 and TRBJ2-5; unclear D gene. V dropped 0 bases and J dropped 2 bases, with 13 bases sitting between them. The germline gives CDR1 SGHAT, CDR2 FQNNGV. CDR3 size: 16 residues. The CDR3 is CASSLDPLGKQETQYF. CDR3 in DNA: TGTGCCAGCAGCTTAGACCCCCTCGGAAAGCAAGAGACCCAGTACTTC.

This clonotype was observed a single time. The chain joins TRBV20-1 to TRBJ2-3; 10 nucleotides agree with TRBD2. This CDR3 contains 16 residues. Germline V gene data show CDR1 as DFQATT and CDR2 as SNEGSKA (reference sequence). The junction had 5 bases not matched to a gene; V was cut back by 0 bases and J by 2 bases. The CDR3 here is CSARDPAGGPTDTQYF. CDR3 DNA: TGCAGTGCTAGAGACCCAGCGGGAGGGCCCACAGATACGCAGTATTTT.

The rearrangement links TRBV19 to TRBJ2-2, with D perhaps matching TRBD2 (5 bases). The germline V gene has CDR1 LNHDA and CDR2 SQIVND (reference sequence). The CDR3 covers 15 residues. The ends were cut back, 6 bases at V and 0 bases at J, with 11 bases in the middle. The CDR3 DNA reads TGTGCCAGTAGCGGGGTGATCGCGAACACCGGGGAGCTGTTTTTT. This sequence encodes CASSGVIANTGELFF.

This clonotype was found a few times. The chain combines TRBV7-6 with TRBJ1-6; D is possibly TRBD1 (6 bases). Germline CDR1 is SGHVS and CDR2 is FNYEAQ. V was cut by 4 bases and J by 5 bases, with 12 bases left in between. The CDR3 contains 15 residues. CDR3 DNA: TGTGCCAGCAGCTCCGGGACACCCCATAATTCACCCCTCCACTTT. Amino acids: CASSSGTPHNSPLHF.

This clonotype has a handful of counts. The V gene is TRBV7-6, the J gene TRBJ2-7; a weak D match, TRBD1 (6 bases). Germline lookup yields CDR1 SGHVS and CDR2 FNYEAQ. V was trimmed by 0 bases and J by 1 base, leaving 13 bases between them. This CDR3 contains 16 residues. CDR3 loop: CASSLAWGRGSYEQYF. The DNA for the CDR3 is TGTGCCAGCAGCTTAGCGTGGGGCAGGGGATCCTACGAGCAGTACTTC.

This clonotype showed up just a few times. V gene TRBV29-1 combines with J gene TRBJ2-7; 9 nucleotides agree with TRBD1. Germline V gene lookup returns CDR1 SQVTM and CDR2 ANQGSEA. The junction had 8 bases not matched to a gene; V was cut back by 5 bases and J by 0 bases. CDR3 length: 15 residues. CDR3: CSVTGGGGASYEQYF. For the CDR3, the DNA is TGCAGCGTTACAGGGGGCGGAGGGGCCTCCTACGAGCAGTACTTC.

The CDR3 DNA reads TGTGCCAGCAGCCAAGGGACCCGGAGCTCCTACAATGAGCAGTTCTTC. Translation: CASSQGTRSSYNEQFF. J is TRBJ2-1 and V is TRBV11-2; possibly TRBD1 or TRBD2 for D (5 bases each). V was trimmed by 5 bases and J by 0 bases, leaving 14 bases between them. The germline V gene has CDR1 SGHAT and CDR2 FQNNGV. This CDR3 region has 16 residues.

This chain uses TRBV7-2 with TRBJ2-1; tentative D call: TRBD2 (7 bases). CDR1 SGHTA and CDR2 FQGNSA come from the germline V gene. V shed 5 bases and J shed 7 bases, with 18 bases lying between them. This CDR3 has 15 residues. The CDR3 DNA follows: TGTGCCAGCAGCGTAGATCGGGGGGCGGGGAATGAGCAGTTCTTC. Translated, it gives CASSVDRGAGNEQFF.

V gene TRBV6-6 combines with J gene TRBJ2-2; D remains ambiguous. Germline assignment: CDR1 MNHNY and CDR2 SVGAGI (reference sequence). The CDR3 is 13 amino acids. Between the trimmed V and J ends, which lost 7 bases and 7 bases, there was a span of 13 bases. In DNA form, the CDR3 reads TGTGCCAGCACCTTCGTGTGGGGCGGGGAGCTGTTTTTT. It codes for CASTFVWGGELFF.

The genes are TRBV29-1 and TRBJ2-2; 9 positions match TRBD2. J gave up 4 bases and V 6 bases, and 12 bases lay outside the gene matches. Germline V lookup: CDR1 SQVTM, CDR2 ANQGSEA. The CDR3 loop spans 16 amino acids. In DNA, the CDR3 is TGCAGCGTCGCAGGGGCGGTAGCGGGAGCCACCGGGGAGCTGTTTTTT. This codes for CSVAGAVAGATGELFF.

This clonotype was seen a handful of times. This sequence joins TRBV4-2 and TRBJ1-4, with 7 bases fitting TRBD1. The germline V gene encodes CDR1 LGHNA and CDR2 YNFKEQ. Trimming at V came to 3 bases and at J to 8 bases, leaving 12 bases not matched to a gene. The CDR3 runs to 16 residues. This CDR3 reads CASSHGQVRQEEKLFF. In DNA, the CDR3 is TGTGCCAGCAGCCACGGACAGGTCCGCCAGGAGGAAAAACTGTTTTTT.